The entry below gives a single TCR beta chain sequence along with its context. The data derive from a study of shared clonotypes between healthy human individuals. There were only Caucasian adults among the donors, and all lived in Nashville, Tennessee. Assay used: immunoSEQ multiplex PCR; TCRdb lists only in-frame clones, some missing. The table records hundreds of thousands of clones, around 74% of them present only once. The CDR3 runs 16 residues. V lost 4 bases and J lost 3, with 19 bases in between. Germline V CDR1 and CDR2: MNHEY, SMNVEV (reference sequence). V usage is TRBV27 and J usage is TRBJ2-7; no clear D. The sequenced sample consisted of memory CD4+ T cells sorted from blood. Documented subset: CD45RA-negative fraction. The receptor was derived from a woman aged 25 to 39 in good health. The CDR3 region has the DNA TGTGCCAGCAGTTCCCCCTTATCCCAGCCATACTACGAGCAGTACTTC. Protein sequence: CASSSPLSQPYYEQYF.